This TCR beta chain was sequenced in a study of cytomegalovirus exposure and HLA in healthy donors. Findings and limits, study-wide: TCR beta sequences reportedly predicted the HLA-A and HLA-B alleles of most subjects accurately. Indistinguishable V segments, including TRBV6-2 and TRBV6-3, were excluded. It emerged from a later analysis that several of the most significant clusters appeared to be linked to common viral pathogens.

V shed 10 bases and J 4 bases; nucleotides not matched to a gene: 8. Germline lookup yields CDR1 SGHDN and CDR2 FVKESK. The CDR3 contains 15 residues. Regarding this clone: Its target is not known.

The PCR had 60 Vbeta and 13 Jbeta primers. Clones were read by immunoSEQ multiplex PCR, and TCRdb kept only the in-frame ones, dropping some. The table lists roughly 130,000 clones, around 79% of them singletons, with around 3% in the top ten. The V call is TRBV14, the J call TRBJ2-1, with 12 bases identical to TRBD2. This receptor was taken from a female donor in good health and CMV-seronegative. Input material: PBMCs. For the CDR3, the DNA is TGTGCCAATACCCCGACTAGCGGGAGTTACAATGAGCAGTTCTTC. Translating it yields CANTPTSGSYNEQFF.